The 25 T cell receptor beta chains listed next were all sequenced from one sample in a study of blood T cell repertoires in COVID-19. The method was immunoSEQ multiplex PCR; TCRdb's version includes in-frame clones alone and lacks a portion of them. The sample contains roughly 240,000 clones, roughly 86% of which appear only once. The source material was peripheral blood. The source is a woman aged 55 to 70 who had recovered from COVID-19.

The rearrangement uses TRBV3-1 (or the pseudogene TRBV3-2) and TRBJ1-5, with D maybe TRBD1 (5 bases). The CDR3 runs to 19 residues. Per the germline V gene, CDR1 is LGHDT and CDR2 is YNNKEL (reference sequence). V shed 4 bases and J shed 2 bases, with 24 bases lying between them. DNA of the CDR3: TGTGCCAGCAGCCTACATCCCGGGACTAGGAGCGTGGGCAATCAGCCCCAGCATTTT. This translates into CASSLHPGTRSVGNQPQHF.

This chain joins TRBV6-5 and TRBJ2-1; 9 bases are shared with TRBD1. With V trimmed by 2 bases and J by 7 bases, 6 bases remained unmatched. Germline V gene sequence: CDR1 MNHEY, CDR2 SVGAGI. The CDR3 has 15 residues. The CDR3: CASSYRDRDWNEQFF. The CDR3 nucleotides read TGTGCCAGCAGTTACCGGGACAGGGATTGGAATGAGCAGTTCTTC.

The chain has TRBV27 and TRBJ1-5, with D maybe TRBD1 (6 bases). This CDR3 spans 15 amino acids. V shed 4 bases and J shed 3 bases, with 13 bases lying between them. The germline gives CDR1 MNHEY, CDR2 SMNVEV (reference sequence). The chain's CDR3 is CASSWGRGVNQPQHF. CDR3 coding DNA: TGTGCCAGCAGTTGGGGGCGGGGGGTCAATCAGCCCCAGCATTTT.

V usage is TRBV12-3 or TRBV12-4 and J usage is TRBJ1-4, with D unclear. Trimming removed 5 bases at V and 10 bases at J, with 11 bases between. The CDR3 length is 12 residues. CDR3 sequence: CASSQGLGKLFF. CDR3 sequence (DNA): TGTGCCAGCAGTCAAGGACTGGGAAAACTGTTTTTT.

For this clone: One end of the junction fails to match germline, which may point to a read error. The same CDR3 can be traced to other DNA sequences in this sample. The CDR3 DNA sequence: TGTGCCAGCAGCCGCGGCGACCGGAGAAACACTATATATTTT. Amino acids: CASSRGDRRNTIYF. The chain combines TRBV28 with TRBJ1-3; no reliable D call. The length of the CDR3 is 14 residues. Looked up from germline, CDR1 is MDHEN and CDR2 is SYDVKM. Full variable domain (missing parts from reference TRBV28 and TRBJ1-3): DVKVTQSSRYLVKRTGEKVFLECVQDMDHENMFWYRQDPGLGLRLIYFSYDVKMKEKGDIPEGYSVSREKKERFSLILESASTNQTSMYLCASSRGDRRNTIYFGEGSWLTVV.

The J gene is TRBJ2-3, the V gene TRBV5-1, with 10 bases identical to TRBD2. J gave up 6 bases and V 0 bases, and 7 bases lay outside the gene matches. This CDR3 comprises 16 residues. Germline CDR1 is SGHRS and CDR2 is YFSETQ. CDR3 nucleotide sequence: TGCGCCAGCAGCTTGGAGCTAGCGGGGGCCTCGGATACGCAGTATTTT. This translates into CASSLELAGASDTQYF.

V gene TRBV2 combines with J gene TRBJ2-1, with D possibly TRBD1 on 6 matching bases. The germline V gene has CDR1 SNHLY and CDR2 FYNNEI. CDR3 length equals 13 residues. The germline V and J ends were trimmed by 8 bases and 0 bases, with 8 bases remaining between them. In DNA form, the CDR3 reads TGTGCCAGCGGGACAAGCTCCTACAATGAGCAGTTCTTC. As protein: CASGTSSYNEQFF.

This chain connects TRBV6-6 to TRBJ2-2, with 7 bases that match TRBD2. The germline V gene encodes CDR1 MNHNY and CDR2 SVGAGI (reference sequence). The V gene end was trimmed by 0 bases and the J gene end by 5 bases; junction bases not matched to a gene: 6. CDR3 size: 16 residues. The CDR3: CASSYSNGGRTGELFF. CDR3 bases: TGTGCCAGCAGTTACTCCAACGGGGGGAGGACCGGGGAGCTGTTTTTT.

The V call is TRBV11-2, the J call TRBJ1-2, with D tentatively TRBD1 (5 bases). CDR1 SGHAT and CDR2 FQNNGV come from the germline V gene. V was pared by 4 bases and J by 3 bases, with 12 bases between. The length of the CDR3 is 14 residues. The CDR3 nucleotides read TGTGCCAGCAGCTGGAGCGGGACGGACTATGGCTACACCTTC. It codes for CASSWSGTDYGYTF.

In this sample, this clone turned up many times. The V and J genes are TRBV4-1 and TRBJ2-1; 12 bases match TRBD2. Looked up from germline, CDR1 is MGHRA and CDR2 is YSYEKL. This CDR3 has 16 amino acids. The ends lost 2 bases at V and 9 bases at J; junction bases unmatched: 8. The CDR3 sequence is CASSQSTSGGLVEQFF. CDR3 coding DNA: TGCGCCAGCAGCCAATCGACTAGCGGGGGCTTGGTTGAGCAGTTCTTC.

The chain combines TRBV19 with TRBJ2-1; 8 bases fit TRBD1. Germline lookup yields CDR1 LNHDA and CDR2 SQIVND (reference sequence). This CDR3 is built from 14 residues. Losses at the gene ends were 5 bases for V and 7 bases for J; bases not matched to a gene: 7. This CDR3 reads CASSVRRDRNEQFF. Written as DNA, the CDR3 is TGTGCCAGTAGTGTTAGACGGGACAGGAATGAGCAGTTCTTC.

This chain connects TRBV11-2 to TRBJ1-6; D is perhaps TRBD1 (6 bases). Between the trimmed V and J ends, which lost 0 bases and 6 bases, there was a span of 12 bases. Per the germline V gene, CDR1 is SGHAT and CDR2 is FQNNGV. CDR3 length: 16 residues. The CDR3: CASSLDTGSGNSPLHF. The CDR3 coding sequence is TGTGCCAGCAGCTTAGATACAGGGAGTGGTAATTCACCCCTCCACTTT.

V is TRBV6-2 or TRBV6-3 and J is TRBJ2-3; D ambiguous. The CDR3 contains 14 residues. The V gene lost 4 bases and the J gene lost 2 bases, with 10 bases spanning the gap. Per germline, CDR1 MNHEY and CDR2 SVGEGT. The CDR3, as DNA: TGTGCCAGCAGTTCTTTACAGACCACAGATACGCAGTATTTT. It codes for CASSSLQTTDTQYF.

This clone was observed a few times. V usage is TRBV5-8 and J usage is TRBJ1-3; D remains ambiguous. The germline gives CDR1 SGHTS, CDR2 YDEGEE. V lost 2 bases and J lost 1, with 7 bases in between. This CDR3 has 14 residues. The CDR3 region has the DNA TGTGCCAGCAGCTTCTCGGGATCTGGAAACACCATATATTTT. It translates to CASSFSGSGNTIYF.

The chain recombines TRBV3-1 (or the pseudogene TRBV3-2) with TRBJ2-7, with 7 positions matching TRBD1. V lost 6 bases, J lost 6 bases, and 11 bases stayed unmatched. Germline assignment: CDR1 LGHDT and CDR2 YNNKEL (reference sequence). There are 14 residues in the CDR3. The CDR3 nucleotides read TGTGCCAGCAGACAGGGTGGGGACAGCAGCGAGCAGTACTTC. Protein sequence: CASRQGGDSSEQYF.

The CDR3: CASSPRDRDNEQFF. Written as DNA, the CDR3 is TGTGCCAGCAGTCCCCGGGACAGAGACAATGAGCAGTTCTTC. V gene TRBV27 combines with J gene TRBJ2-1; 7 bases align to TRBD1. CDR1 is MNHEY and CDR2 is SMNVEV in the germline V gene (reference sequence). The length of the CDR3 is 14 residues. V was pared by 5 bases and J by 5 bases, with 6 bases of the junction left unmatched.

The chain uses TRBV19 and TRBJ2-3; the match to TRBD1 covers 7 bases. Germline-derived CDR1 and CDR2 are LNHDA and SQIVND (reference sequence). This CDR3 has 14 amino acids. V gave up 5 bases and J gave up 4 bases; unmatched junction bases: 6. Written as DNA, the CDR3 is TGTGCCAGTAGTTACGACAGGGTTTCAGATACGCAGTATTTT. Translated, it gives CASSYDRVSDTQYF.

The chain combines TRBV19 with TRBJ1-1; D perhaps matches TRBD1 (6 bases). Germline loops: CDR1 LNHDA, CDR2 SQIVND (reference sequence). The CDR3 loop spans 13 amino acids. Trimming took 6 bases from V and 8 from J, leaving 16 bases between them. The CDR3: CASRPIGGAEAFF. CDR3 bases: TGTGCCAGTAGACCCATTGGGGGGGCAGAAGCTTTCTTT.

The chain carries TRBV7-2 and TRBJ2-1; D might be TRBD2 (5 bases). Between the trimmed V and J ends, which lost 6 bases and 2 bases, there was a span of 8 bases. This CDR3 contains 13 residues. Germline-derived CDR1 and CDR2 are SGHTA and FQGNSA. As DNA, the CDR3 is TGTGCCAGCAGTCTCGGGGCCTACAATGAGCAGTTCTTC. Its protein is CASSLGAYNEQFF.

The chain uses TRBV2 and TRBJ2-5, with 12 bases lining up with TRBD2. V was clipped by 7 bases and J by 3 bases; unmatched bases: 6. Germline V gene data show CDR1 as SNHLY and CDR2 as FYNNEI. This CDR3 has 15 residues. CDR3: CASTTRLAGEETQYF. The DNA for the CDR3 is TGTGCCAGCACCACCCGACTAGCGGGGGAAGAGACCCAGTACTTC.

CDR3 DNA sequence: TGTGCCAGTATCCTAGCGGGGGGGCCAGATACGCAGTATTTT. Protein product: CASILAGGPDTQYF. The chain links TRBV28 to TRBJ2-3, with TRBD2 identical over 12 bases. There are 14 residues in the CDR3. V dropped 9 bases and J dropped 4; count of bases not matched to a gene: 5. Germline lookup yields CDR1 MDHEN and CDR2 SYDVKM. Variable domain in full (rest from reference TRBV28 and TRBJ2-3): DVKVTQSSRYLVKRTGEKVFLECVQDMDHENMFWYRQDPGLGLRLIYFSYDVKMKEKGDIPEGYSVSREKKERFSLILESASTNQTSMYLCASILAGGPDTQYFGPGTRLTVL.

Comment on this clone: This same CDR3 is encoded by further DNA sequences in the sample. The chain couples TRBV7-2 to TRBJ2-3; 8 nucleotides line up with TRBD2. Losses at the gene ends were 2 bases for V and 1 base for J; bases not matched to a gene: 2. This CDR3 contains 15 residues. Germline CDR1 and CDR2: SGHTA and FQGNSA. The CDR3 sequence: CASSLLAGRTDTQYF. In nucleotides, the CDR3 is TGTGCCAGCAGCTTACTAGCGGGTCGCACAGATACGCAGTATTTT.

The gene calls are TRBV7-2 and TRBJ2-3, with 8 bases fitting TRBD2. Germline V gene lookup returns CDR1 SGHTA and CDR2 FQGNSA. The CDR3 has 19 amino acids. J gave up 7 bases and V 1 base, and 19 bases lay outside the gene matches. As DNA, the CDR3 is TGTGCCAGCAGCTTAGGTGTGGTGCGGGGGGCCTACCACATGAATACGCAGTATTTT. Its protein is CASSLGVVRGAYHMNTQYF.

This clone was picked up a small number of times. The CDR3 region is CATSDQSSPQHF. The CDR3, as DNA: TGTGCCACCAGTGACCAGTCCTCCCCCCAGCATTTT. The chain links TRBV24-1 to TRBJ1-5, with D hard to call. Germline CDR1 KGHDR, CDR2 SFDVKD. CDR3 length equals 12 residues. V lost 4 bases and J 10 bases, leaving 10 bases between the germline ends.

V and J are TRBV28 and TRBJ2-7, with TRBD1 as a possible D gene (5 bases). V was pared by 7 bases and J by 4 bases, with 17 bases between. The CDR3 consists of 14 residues. CDR1 is MDHEN and CDR2 is SYDVKM in the germline V gene. CDR3 sequence: CASTGSGAPYEQYF. The CDR3 DNA reads as TGTGCCAGCACTGGCTCTGGGGCCCCTTACGAGCAGTACTTC.